This entry describes one T cell receptor beta chain. No antigen is known for it. The same CDR3 also results from other DNA sequences found in this sample. This entry belongs to a study of T cell responses to AZD1222 COVID-19 vaccine. Study results and caveats: Clonal diversity may have been underestimated, and the donors were mostly white British, with more females than males. Across spike, vaccine-associated CD4 TCRs were found, dominant at 160-218 and 743-854. Scientists sampled the repertoires only once the peak T cell response had passed. The reported proportion of spike-specific TCRs targeting unmutated variant regions was nearly half.

CDR3 length: 14 residues. Germline loops: CDR1 SGHRS, CDR2 YFSETQ. The V end was cut by 0 bases, the J end by 2 bases, with 3 bases between. The table came from immunoSEQ multiplex PCR; TCRdb's copy has only in-frame clones and leaves some out. This table has 150,000 to 200,000 clones, around 86% appearing once. The V call is TRBV5-1, the J call TRBJ2-6; D is undetermined. The TCR sequence derives from an adult in good health. Source: peripheral blood, taken on day 0 of MenACWY control vaccination. This chain's CDR3 is CASSLAPGANVLTF. The CDR3 nucleotides are TGCGCCAGCAGCTTGGCCCCTGGGGCCAACGTCCTGACTTTC. The full variable domain, its missing parts supplied by reference TRBV5-1 and TRBJ2-6, is KAGVTQTPRYLIKTRGQQVTLSCSPISGHRSVSWYQQTPGQGLQFLFEYFSETQRNKGNFPGRFSGRQFSNSRSEMNVSTLELGDSALYLCASSLAPGANVLTFGAGSRLTVL.